This T cell receptor (beta chain) was captured in a study of beta chain features in type 1 diabetes. Since all of the isolated RNA was reverse transcribed, expressed TCRB transcripts were what got sequenced. Sequencing used immunoSEQ multiplex PCR; TCRdb keeps in-frame clones, though not all of them. The sample holds more than 110,000 clones; around 7% are singletons and the top ten take around 1.5%. V dropped 2 bases and J dropped 10 bases, with 18 bases sitting between them. Germline CDR1 is MNHEY and CDR2 is SMNVEV (reference sequence). This CDR3 spans 15 amino acids. The origin of this receptor is a woman aged 25 to 39 in good health. The chain combines TRBV27 with TRBJ2-1; tentatively, D is TRBD2 (6 bases). The sequenced sample consisted of central memory CD4+ T cells from blood. The CDR3 here is CASSLVPGVIGEQFF. CDR3 DNA: TGTGCCAGCAGTTTAGTACCGGGAGTGATAGGAGAGCAGTTCTTC.